This T cell receptor beta chain was obtained from a study of shared clonotypes between healthy human individuals. Method: immunoSEQ multiplex PCR; TCRdb's copy keeps in-frame clones and lacks some. The table has 2 million to 3 million clones, approximately 94% seen once; the top ten hold approximately 0.36%. This sequence originates from a man between 18 and 29 years old in good health. Some clones in this sample may be carry-over from other donors' samples. Material for sequencing was naive CD4+ T cells from PBMCs. Subset here: CD45RA+ positively selected.

This CDR3 is CASSGPLGRGRSPLHF. The CDR3 bases are TGTGCCAGCAGTGGGCCTCTGGGACGGGGGAGGTCACCCCTCCACTTT. J is TRBJ1-6 and V is TRBV6-4; D possibly corresponds to TRBD1 (5 bases). V lost 4 bases, J lost 10 bases, and 20 bases lay in between. CDR3 size: 16 residues. Germline CDR1 and CDR2: MRHNA and SNTAGT.